This T cell receptor (beta chain) was identified in a study of CD8 T cells in Susac syndrome. Whole-study findings and limits: By the study's own acknowledgment, its TCR sequencing and HLA analysis included relatively few individuals.

In its sample, this clonotype was seen once. The antigen remains undetermined. Sequencing of TCR beta was carried out in blood CD8+ and CD4+ T cells. The multiple sclerosis controls were treatment-naive patients with relapsing-remitting disease that was stable or active. Reverse transcription used 0.5 to 1 ug RNA and random hexamers. The authors amplified TCR beta CDR3 across 54 Vbeta and 13 Jbeta using immunoSEQ multiplex PCR. Via MiXCR, TCRdb re-called the immunoSEQ multiplex PCR reads, giving one row per CDR3 protein. Here the sample spans hundreds of thousands of distinct CDR3 sequences, 85% being singletons. The J segment lost 6 bases and the V segment lost 7 bases, leaving 7 bases of the junction unmatched. This CDR3 region has 14 residues.

The sequencing input was CD8+ T cells from PBMCs. The source of this sequence is a human donor with multiple sclerosis. This chain links TRBV12-3 or TRBV12-4 with TRBJ1-5, with TRBD1 identical over 9 bases. As DNA, the CDR3 is TGTGCCAGCACCTTCACAGGGGGCATTCAGCCCCAGCATTTT. This gives the protein CASTFTGGIQPQHF.